These 8 T cell receptor beta chains share one sample of origin, sequenced in a study of blood T cell repertoires in COVID-19. Profiled with immunoSEQ multiplex PCR; TCRdb holds only in-frame clones, not every one. The sample has hundreds of thousands of clones; roughly 87% are singletons. The sample was PBMCs or T cells enriched from blood (not recorded which). These receptor sequences come from a woman aged 30 to 39 who had recovered from COVID-19.

The chain carries TRBV27 and TRBJ1-2; 8 bases agree with TRBD1. The CDR3 loop spans 16 amino acids. Trimming at V came to 0 bases and at J to 1 base, leaving 4 bases not matched to a gene. CDR1 and CDR2 from the germline V gene are MNHEY and SMNVEV (reference sequence). The CDR3 protein is CASSLSPGGLNYGYTF. CDR3 coding DNA: TGTGCCAGCAGTTTATCGCCAGGGGGCCTTAACTATGGCTACACCTTC.

The chain has TRBV19 and TRBJ1-2, with TRBD1 identical over 7 bases. The V gene end was trimmed by 4 bases and the J gene end by 4 bases; junction bases not matched to a gene: 6. Germline V CDR1 and CDR2: LNHDA, SQIVND (reference sequence). The CDR3 consists of 14 residues. This CDR3 is CASSKSAGGYGYTF. CDR3 coding DNA: TGTGCCAGTAGTAAGTCGGCAGGGGGCTATGGCTACACCTTC.

J is TRBJ2-2 and V is TRBV11-3; D is uncertain. The CDR3 has 15 amino acids. From germline, CDR1 is SGHNT and CDR2 YENEEA. V lost 0 bases and J 2 bases, leaving 7 bases between the germline ends. The CDR3 here is CASSLDPSNTGELFF. CDR3 coding DNA: TGTGCCAGCAGCTTAGATCCCAGTAACACCGGGGAGCTGTTTTTT.

This sequence joins TRBV7-2 and TRBJ2-6; a possible D gene is TRBD1 (6 bases). The germline V gene encodes CDR1 SGHTA and CDR2 FQGNSA. The germline V and J ends were trimmed by 4 bases and 4 bases, with 14 bases remaining between them. This CDR3 has 16 amino acids. The CDR3 nucleotides read TGTGCCAGCAGCTCCAGCGCAGGGGTCGGGGCCAACGTCCTGACTTTC. Its protein product is CASSSSAGVGANVLTF.

The chain has TRBV7-9 and TRBJ1-6, with D unclear. Trimming removed 5 bases at V and 5 bases at J, with 4 bases between. The CDR3 has 12 residues. The V gene's germline CDR1 is SEHNR and CDR2 FQNEAQ (reference sequence). This chain's CDR3 is CASSGDNSPLHF. The DNA of the CDR3 is TGTGCCAGCAGCGGAGATAATTCACCCCTCCACTTT.

This sequence joins TRBV30 and TRBJ1-4, with 7 bases lining up with TRBD1. The germline V gene has CDR1 GTSNPN and CDR2 SVGIG (reference sequence). This CDR3 region has 13 residues. V trimming: 2 bases; J trimming: 5 bases; junction bases outside the gene matches: 2. The CDR3 sequence is CAWSLQGNEKLFF. The CDR3 region has the DNA TGTGCCTGGAGTTTACAGGGGAATGAAAAACTGTTTTTT.

The chain couples TRBV3-1 (or the pseudogene TRBV3-2) to TRBJ2-1; tentative D call: TRBD2 (5 bases). Germline CDR1 is LGHDT and CDR2 is YNNKEL (reference sequence). V lost 1 base and J 9 bases, leaving 13 bases between the germline ends. The CDR3 consists of 14 residues. In DNA, the CDR3 is TGTGCCAGCAGCCAAGGCATTAGCGTTGGTGAGCAGTTCTTC. Amino acid sequence: CASSQGISVGEQFF.

V and J are TRBV19 and TRBJ1-1; 12 bases are shared with TRBD1. Germline V CDR1 and CDR2: LNHDA, SQIVND (reference sequence). This CDR3 is built from 16 residues. The junction had 10 bases not matched to a gene; V was cut back by 10 bases and J by 1 base. The CDR3 bases are TGTGCCATCGCGGGACAGGGGGCGTTAGGGAACACTGAAGCTTTCTTT. This encodes CAIAGQGALGNTEAFF.